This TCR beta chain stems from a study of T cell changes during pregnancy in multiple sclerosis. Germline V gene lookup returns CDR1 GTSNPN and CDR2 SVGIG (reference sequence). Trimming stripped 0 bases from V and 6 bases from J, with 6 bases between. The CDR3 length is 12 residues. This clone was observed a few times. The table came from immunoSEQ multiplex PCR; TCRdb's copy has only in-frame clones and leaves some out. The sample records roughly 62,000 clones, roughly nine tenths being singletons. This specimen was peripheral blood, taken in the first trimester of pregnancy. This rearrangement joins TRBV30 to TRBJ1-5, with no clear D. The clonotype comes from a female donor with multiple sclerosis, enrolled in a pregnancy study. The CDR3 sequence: CAWSVRGQPQHF. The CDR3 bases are TGTGCCTGGAGTGTACGGGGTCAGCCCCAGCATTTT.